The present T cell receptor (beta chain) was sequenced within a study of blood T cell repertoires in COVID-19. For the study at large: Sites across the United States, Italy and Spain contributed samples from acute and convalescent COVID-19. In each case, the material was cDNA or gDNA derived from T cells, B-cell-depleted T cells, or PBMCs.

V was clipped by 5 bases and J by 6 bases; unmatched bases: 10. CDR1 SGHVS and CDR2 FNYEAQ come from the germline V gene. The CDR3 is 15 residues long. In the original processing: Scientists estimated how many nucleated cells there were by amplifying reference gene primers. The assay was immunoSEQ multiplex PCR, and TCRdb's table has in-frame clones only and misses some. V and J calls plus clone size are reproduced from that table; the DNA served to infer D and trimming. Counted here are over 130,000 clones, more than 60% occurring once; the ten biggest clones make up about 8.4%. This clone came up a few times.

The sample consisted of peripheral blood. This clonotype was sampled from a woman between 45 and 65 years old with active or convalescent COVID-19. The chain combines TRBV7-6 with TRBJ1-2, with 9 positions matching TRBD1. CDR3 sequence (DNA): TGTGCCAGCAGCGCGAACAGGGGGCAGGGGAATGGCTACACCTTC. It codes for CASSANRGQGNGYTF.